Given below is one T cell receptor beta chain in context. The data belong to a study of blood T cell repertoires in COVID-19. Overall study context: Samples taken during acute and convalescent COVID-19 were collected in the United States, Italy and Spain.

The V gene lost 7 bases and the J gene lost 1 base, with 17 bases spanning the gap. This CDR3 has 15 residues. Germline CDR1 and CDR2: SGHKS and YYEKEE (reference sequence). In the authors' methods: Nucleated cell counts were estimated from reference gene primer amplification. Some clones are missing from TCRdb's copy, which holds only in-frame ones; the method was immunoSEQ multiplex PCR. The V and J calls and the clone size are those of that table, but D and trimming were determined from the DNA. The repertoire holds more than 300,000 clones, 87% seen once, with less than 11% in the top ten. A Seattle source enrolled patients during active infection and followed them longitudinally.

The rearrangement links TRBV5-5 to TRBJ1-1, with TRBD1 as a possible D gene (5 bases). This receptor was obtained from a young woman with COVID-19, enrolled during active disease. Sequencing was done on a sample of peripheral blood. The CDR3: CASRRTPMPNTEAFF. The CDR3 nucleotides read TGTGCCAGCCGTCGGACACCCATGCCGAACACTGAAGCTTTCTTT.